This entry lists 31 T cell receptor beta chains sequenced from one sample in a study of T cells after yellow fever vaccination (dated by TCRdb to about 2019). Library preparation was by 5' RACE. Sequencing used an Illumina NovaSeq 6000. TCRdb applied fastp at Q25 and MiXCR to the public reads, then kept only in-frame beta chains. Identical CDR3 proteins give one entry, which carries the most common genes and DNA. The table for this sample lists about 250,000 distinct CDR3 sequences; approximately 3.6% of them were counted only once. Under 20% of the sample rests with the top ten. The treatment or condition label on this specimen signifies: live attenuated yellow fever vaccine strain. Specimen: PBMCs, collected 15 days after the yellow fever booster vaccination. Receptors originate from a man between 18 and 29 years old who received the YFV17D yellow fever vaccine.

The table lists this clonotype with many counts. This CDR3 is CSARDQGGLTDGSYEQYF. CDR3 DNA sequence: TGCAGTGCTAGAGATCAAGGGGGACTCACAGACGGCTCCTACGAGCAGTACTTC. This sequence joins TRBV20-1 and TRBJ2-7; D might be TRBD1 or TRBD2, each matching 6 bases. The germline V gene encodes CDR1 DFQATT and CDR2 SNEGSKA (reference sequence). This CDR3 contains 18 residues. Trimming pared 0 bases from V and 0 bases from J, leaving 21 bases between.

Many counts were recorded for this clonotype. This chain connects TRBV20-1 to TRBJ1-4, with 10 bases identical to TRBD1. CDR1 and CDR2 (germline): DFQATT, SNEGSKA (reference sequence). The CDR3 totals 17 residues. V shed 0 bases and J 8 bases; nucleotides not matched to a gene: 12. The CDR3 DNA reads TGCAGTGCTAGAGATGCCCTCAAGACAGGGGGCGGCGAAAAACTGTTTTTT. This gives the protein CSARDALKTGGGEKLFF.

In its sample, this clonotype was seen many times. This chain links TRBV6-2 or TRBV6-3 with TRBJ2-5; 11 bases fit TRBD2. V was pared by 3 bases and J by 2 bases, with 5 bases of the junction left unmatched. Germline V gene data show CDR1 as MNHEY and CDR2 as SVGEGT. This CDR3 is 16 amino acids long. CDR3: CASSYSLAGEQETQYF. The DNA of the CDR3 is TGTGCCAGCAGTTATTCACTAGCGGGGGAACAAGAGACCCAGTACTTC.

This clonotype came up many times. This sequence joins TRBV20-1 and TRBJ1-5; D gene unclear. Germline lookup yields CDR1 DFQATT and CDR2 SNEGSKA (reference sequence). Trimming removed 0 bases from V and 2 bases from J, with 11 bases in between. The CDR3 totals 15 residues. DNA of the CDR3: TGCAGTGCTAGAGAACCGGCTCGCGGCAATCAGCCCCAGCATTTT. Its translation: CSAREPARGNQPQHF.

This clonotype showed up many times. The V and J genes are TRBV29-1 and TRBJ2-6; D is uncertain. The CDR3 contains 13 residues. The V gene's germline CDR1 is SQVTM and CDR2 ANQGSEA. The germline V and J ends were trimmed by 6 bases and 0 bases, with 6 bases remaining between them. The DNA of the CDR3 is TGCAGCGTGGCTCTCTCTGGGGCCAACGTCCTGACTTTC. Its protein is CSVALSGANVLTF.

The chain couples TRBV11-2 to TRBJ2-5; no firm D call. The CDR3 contains 11 residues. The germline CDR1 and CDR2 sequences are SGHAT and FQNNGV. Trimming took off 3 bases at V and 4 bases at J, with 3 bases between the two ends. CDR3 amino acids: CASSFSETQYF. The CDR3 DNA reads as TGTGCCAGCAGCTTTTCAGAGACCCAGTACTTC.

This clonotype has a count of ten or more. The V call is TRBV7-2, the J call TRBJ2-3; 10 positions agree with TRBD1. This CDR3 is built from 18 residues. The V gene's germline CDR1 is SGHTA and CDR2 FQGNSA. After removal of 6 bases from V and 1 base from J, the junction contained 13 bases not matched to a gene. The CDR3 is CASRLTGGEPTRTDTQYF. The CDR3 nucleotides are TGTGCCAGCAGGTTGACAGGGGGCGAACCGACCCGCACAGATACGCAGTATTTT.

This clonotype came up many times. This chain uses TRBV7-9 with TRBJ2-1, with 7 bases lining up with TRBD1. This CDR3 has 15 residues. V trimming: 2 bases; J trimming: 8 bases; junction bases outside the gene matches: 9. CDR1 is SEHNR and CDR2 is FQNEAQ in the germline V gene (reference sequence). The CDR3: CASSLLQAGGDEQFF. CDR3 nucleotide sequence: TGTGCCAGCAGCTTATTGCAGGCAGGGGGAGATGAGCAGTTCTTC. Full variable domain (rest looked up from reference TRBV7-9 and TRBJ2-1): DTGVSQNPRHKITKRGQNVTFRCDPISEHNRLYWYRQTLGQGPEFLTYFQNEAQLEKSRLLSDRFSAERPKGSFSTLEIQRTEQGDSAMYLCASSLLQAGGDEQFFGPGTRLTVL.

This clonotype was found many times. This sequence joins TRBV7-9 and TRBJ2-7; tentative D call: TRBD1 (6 bases). CDR3 size: 12 residues. CDR1 and CDR2 (germline): SEHNR, FQNEAQ (reference sequence). Trimming shortened V by 5 bases and J by 6 bases, and 11 bases separated the two germline ends. The CDR3 sequence: CASSTGKGEQYV. Here the CDR3 DNA reads TGTGCCAGCAGCACAGGGAAAGGCGAGCAGTACGTC.

In this sample, this clonotype turned up many times. J is TRBJ2-5 and V is TRBV20-1; D may be TRBD1 (5 bases). CDR3 length: 16 amino acids. V lost 4 bases, J lost 4 bases, and 22 bases lay in between. Germline V gene lookup returns CDR1 DFQATT and CDR2 SNEGSKA (reference sequence). The CDR3 DNA reads TGCAGTGCTACCCCGCTTGACTCCAAGGGGCGAGAGACCCAGTACTTC. As protein: CSATPLDSKGRETQYF.

The CDR3 region is CASSLSGRGNQETQYF. The CDR3 DNA is TGTGCCAGCAGTTTAAGCGGGCGGGGGAACCAAGAGACCCAGTACTTC. This chain connects TRBV12-3 or TRBV12-4 to TRBJ2-5; TRBD2 aligns across 7 bases. Losses at the gene ends were 2 bases for V and 0 bases for J; bases not matched to a gene: 6. This CDR3 contains 16 residues.

In its sample, this clonotype was seen many times. CDR3 sequence (DNA): TGTGCCAGCAGCTGGGGTGGACAGGGAAGCAATCAGCCCCAGCATTTT. Its protein product is CASSWGGQGSNQPQHF. The chain carries TRBV5-6 and TRBJ1-5, with TRBD1 matching over 8 bases. J lost 1 base, V lost 3 bases, and 6 bases had no gene match. This CDR3 is built from 16 residues. Germline-derived CDR1 and CDR2 are SGHDT and YYEEEE.

The chain couples TRBV11-3 to TRBJ1-6; maybe TRBD1 (5 bases). The CDR3 is made up of 15 amino acids. Trimming removed 0 bases from V and 7 bases from J, with 10 bases in between. Germline-derived CDR1 and CDR2 are SGHNT and YENEEA. CDR3 amino acids: CASSLEGGGNSPLHF. CDR3 nucleotide sequence: TGTGCCAGCAGCTTAGAGGGTGGGGGGAATTCACCCCTCCACTTT.

This clonotype was counted ten times or more. V and J are TRBV18 and TRBJ2-3, with 9 bases that match TRBD1. Germline assignment: CDR1 KGHSH and CDR2 LQKENI. The trim removed 3 bases at V and 8 bases at J, leaving 6 bases unmatched. The CDR3 covers 14 residues. CDR3 residues: CASSPGTGISTQYF. CDR3 in DNA: TGTGCCAGCTCACCTGGGACAGGGATCTCTACGCAGTATTTT.

At least ten counts were recorded for this clonotype. The chain is built from TRBV7-2 and TRBJ2-1, with a tentative D call TRBD1 (6 bases). CDR1 is SGHTA and CDR2 is FQGNSA in the germline V gene. The CDR3 totals 15 residues. V lost 6 bases and J 3 bases, leaving 15 bases between the germline ends. Here the CDR3 reads CASRTDSINYNEQFF. CDR3 sequence (DNA): TGTGCCAGCAGGACGGACAGCATAAACTACAATGAGCAGTTCTTC.

This clonotype was recorded at least ten times. This rearrangement joins TRBV12-3 or TRBV12-4 to TRBJ1-2; D gene uncertain. The CDR3 has 15 residues. V was clipped by 6 bases and J by 0 bases, with 14 bases between them. The CDR3 protein is CASRYWTPANYGYTF. The CDR3 region has the DNA TGTGCCAGCAGGTATTGGACTCCAGCTAACTATGGCTACACCTTC.

V is TRBV2 and J is TRBJ2-1; no clear D gene. The J call may not be correct, given that the DNA end is closer to TRBJ2-5. Germline V gene data show CDR1 as SNHLY and CDR2 as FYNNEI. There are 12 residues in the CDR3. The CDR3 coding sequence is TGTGCCAGCACGCCTACCTTCGGGACCCAGTACTTC. Its protein is CASTPTFGTQYF.

This clonotype was detected ten times or more. The chain combines TRBV15 with TRBJ2-7; D is ambiguous. CDR3 length: 12 amino acids. Germline CDR1 reads LNHNV; CDR2 reads YYDKDF (reference sequence). Trimming stripped 3 bases from V and 1 base from J, with 4 bases between. This CDR3 reads CATSRTSYEQYF. As DNA, the CDR3 is TGTGCCACCAGCAGGACATCCTACGAGCAGTACTTC.

This clonotype was seen at least ten times. V gene TRBV7-9 combines with J gene TRBJ1-4; 8 bases are a match to TRBD1. V shed 5 bases and J 8 bases; nucleotides not matched to a gene: 7. This CDR3 has 14 amino acids. Per the germline V gene, CDR1 is SEHNR and CDR2 is FQNEAQ (reference sequence). In DNA form, the CDR3 reads TGTGCCAGCAGCGCCCCAGGGGGCGACGAAAAACTGTTTTTT. This codes for CASSAPGGDEKLFF.

This clonotype was seen ten or more times. The rearrangement links TRBV27 to TRBJ1-1; D may be TRBD1 (6 bases). Trimming left V 5 bases short and J 8 bases short, with 15 bases between. CDR1 and CDR2 from the germline V gene are MNHEY and SMNVEV (reference sequence). This CDR3 region has 13 residues. CDR3 amino acids: CASSPRDTSEAFF. The CDR3 region has the DNA TGTGCCAGCAGTCCCCGGGACACATCCGAAGCTTTCTTT.

In its sample, this clonotype was seen many times. The chain recombines TRBV12-3 or TRBV12-4 with TRBJ1-1; 7 bases match TRBD1. This CDR3 contains 17 residues. The ends lost 6 bases at V and 7 bases at J; junction bases unmatched: 20. CDR3 sequence: CASSLVPMGQRKNEAFF. CDR3 nucleotides: TGTGCCAGCAGCCTCGTACCCATGGGACAGAGAAAAAATGAAGCTTTCTTT.

This clonotype appeared many times. This chain joins TRBV7-9 and TRBJ2-1; D call uncertain. Germline loops: CDR1 SEHNR, CDR2 FQNEAQ (reference sequence). V lost 4 bases and J lost 3, with 10 bases in between. This CDR3 has 14 amino acids. In DNA form, the CDR3 reads TGTGCCAGCAGCTCTCGAGGTGACTACAATGAGCAGTTCTTC. Protein: CASSSRGDYNEQFF.

This clonotype was recorded at least ten times. This chain links TRBV11-2 with TRBJ1-2; D gene ambiguous. The CDR3 runs to 13 residues. CDR1 is SGHAT, CDR2 FQNNGV, per germline. V dropped 2 bases and J dropped 6 bases, with 10 bases sitting between them. CDR3 bases: TGTGCCAGCAGCTTATTGGCCGGTAATGGCTACACCTTC. Translation gives CASSLLAGNGYTF.

This clonotype was recorded many times. This rearrangement joins TRBV7-9 to TRBJ2-1; no reliable D call. The CDR3 sequence is 13 residues long. Germline CDR1 reads SEHNR; CDR2 reads FQNEAQ (reference sequence). V was clipped by 5 bases and J by 4 bases, with 9 bases between them. The CDR3 spells CASSPEEYNEQFF. For the CDR3, the DNA is TGTGCCAGCAGCCCCGAAGAGTACAATGAGCAGTTCTTC.

There are many counts of this clonotype. For the CDR3, the DNA is TGTGCCAGCAGCCCGTCTTACATGACAGGGGACGAAAAACTGTTTTTT. It is translated as CASSPSYMTGDEKLFF. V is TRBV7-2 and J is TRBJ1-4; 8 nucleotides agree with TRBD1. V shed 5 bases, J shed 8 bases, and the junction held 13 bases outside the gene matches. This CDR3 spans 16 amino acids. The V gene's germline CDR1 is SGHTA and CDR2 FQGNSA. Full variable domain (remainder filled in from reference TRBV7-2 and TRBJ1-4): GAGVSQSPSNKVTEKGKDVELRCDPISGHTALYWYRQSLGQGLEFLIYFQGNSAPDKSGLPSDRFSAERTGGSVSTLTIQRTQQEDSAVYLCASSPSYMTGDEKLFFGSGTQLSVL.

This clonotype has ten or more counts. The chain links TRBV11-2 to TRBJ1-2; 7 bases align to TRBD1. Germline V gene sequence: CDR1 SGHAT, CDR2 FQNNGV. The V gene end was trimmed by 5 bases and the J gene end by 4 bases; junction bases not matched to a gene: 4. This CDR3 spans 13 amino acids. The CDR3 protein is CASSAGGSYGYTF. The CDR3, as DNA: TGTGCCAGCAGCGCAGGGGGTAGCTATGGCTACACCTTC.

This clonotype was detected ten times or more. The CDR3 region is CASSLLGLAGGNEQFF. The CDR3 coding sequence is TGTGCCAGCAGCTTGCTGGGACTAGCGGGGGGAAATGAGCAGTTCTTC. The chain joins TRBV7-6 to TRBJ2-1; 15 bases are shared with TRBD2. V was clipped by 3 bases and J by 7 bases; unmatched bases: 4. CDR1 and CDR2 from the germline V gene are SGHVS and FNYEAQ. CDR3 length: 16 residues.

This clonotype came up many times. The CDR3 DNA follows: TGCGCCAGCAGCCATGGACTAGCGGGTTACACCGGGGAGCTGTTTTTT. Translated, it gives CASSHGLAGYTGELFF. This chain links TRBV4-3 with TRBJ2-2, with 11 bases matching TRBD2. CDR3 length: 16 residues. CDR1 is LGHNA, CDR2 YSLEER, per germline. The V segment lost 3 bases and the J segment 3 bases; nucleotides outside the gene matches: 3.

This clonotype occurred many times. This chain uses TRBV6-2 or TRBV6-3 with TRBJ2-3; 8 bases agree with TRBD2. CDR1 is MNHEY and CDR2 is SVGEGT in the germline V gene. CDR3 size: 18 residues. V gave up 2 bases and J gave up 0 bases; unmatched junction bases: 10. CDR3 coding DNA: TGTGCCAGCAGTTACCCGAAGGGGCGGGGGGAGAGCACAGATACGCAGTATTTT. Its translation is CASSYPKGRGESTDTQYF.

This clonotype was seen many times. The genes are TRBV7-9 and TRBJ2-5; 14 bases align to TRBD2. The CDR3 runs 16 residues. V was pared by 5 bases and J by 2 bases, with 4 bases of the junction left unmatched. Germline CDR1 is SEHNR and CDR2 is FQNEAQ (reference sequence). The DNA of the CDR3 is TGTGCCAGCAGCCCGGGACTAGCGGGGGCTCAAGAGACCCAGTACTTC. Protein product: CASSPGLAGAQETQYF.

In its sample, this clonotype was seen many times. V and J are TRBV5-5 and TRBJ2-7; 7 bases agree with TRBD1. Trimming at V came to 4 bases and at J to 2 bases, leaving 3 bases not matched to a gene. The CDR3 runs to 13 residues. CDR1 and CDR2 from the germline V gene are SGHKS and YYEKEE (reference sequence). The DNA of the CDR3 is TGTGCCAGCAGCCTGACAGGGACCTACGAGCAGTACGTC. Its protein is CASSLTGTYEQYV.